Below, 8 T cell receptor beta chains from the same sample are listed, as sequenced in a study of cytomegalovirus exposure and HLA in healthy donors. PCR amplification relied on 60 Vbeta primers (plus 13 Jbeta primers). The assay was immunoSEQ multiplex PCR, and TCRdb's table has in-frame clones only and misses some. The sample records some 130,000 clones, more than 70% being singletons. Specimen: PBMCs. The receptors here all came from a male donor in good health and CMV-seropositive.

CDR3: CASSVVNGGQFF. In nucleotides, the CDR3 is TGTGCCAGCAGCGTAGTTAACGGGGGGCAGTTCTTC. The chain recombines TRBV9 with TRBJ2-1; perhaps TRBD2 as D (6 bases). Per germline, CDR1 SGDLS and CDR2 YYNGEE. The CDR3 runs 12 residues. Trimming shortened V by 0 bases and J by 12 bases, and 10 bases separated the two germline ends.

The rearrangement uses TRBV5-5 and TRBJ1-5; 10 nucleotides agree with TRBD1. Germline assignment: CDR1 SGHKS and CDR2 YYEKEE (reference sequence). This CDR3 is built from 17 residues. Trimming removed 0 bases from V and 3 bases from J; junction bases left unmatched: 6. CDR3 DNA sequence: TGTGCCAGCAGCTTGGCCGGGACAGGGGTAAACAATCAGCCCCAGCATTTT. It translates to CASSLAGTGVNNQPQHF.

This rearrangement joins TRBV28 to TRBJ2-3, with a tentative D call TRBD2 (6 bases). Trimming removed 6 bases at V and 3 bases at J, with 10 bases between. The CDR3 totals 13 residues. Germline values: CDR1 MDHEN, CDR2 SYDVKM. The CDR3 DNA reads as TGTGCCAGCAGCCAGGCGGGGACAGATACGCAGTATTTT. This translates into CASSQAGTDTQYF.

DNA for the CDR3: TGTGCCAGCAGATTGGATAGGGGTTCCTTCTACGAGCAGTACTTC. Translation: CASRLDRGSFYEQYF. This chain links TRBV2 with TRBJ2-7; D perhaps matches TRBD1 (5 bases). Trimming removed 6 bases at V and 3 bases at J, with 18 bases between. This CDR3 comprises 15 residues. Per the germline V gene, CDR1 is SNHLY and CDR2 is FYNNEI. Full variable domain (missing parts from reference TRBV2 and TRBJ2-7): EPEVTQTPSHQVTQMGQEVILRCVPISNHLYFYWYRQILGQKVEFLVSFYNNEISEKSEIFDDQFSVERPDGSNFTLKIRSTKLEDSAMYFCASRLDRGSFYEQYFGPGTRLTVT.

This clone was seen only once. The chain links TRBV27 to TRBJ2-5, with TRBD1 matching over 12 bases. The germline V gene encodes CDR1 MNHEY and CDR2 SMNVEV (reference sequence). CDR3 size: 15 residues. With V trimmed by 6 bases and J by 5 bases, 7 bases remained unmatched. The CDR3 spells CASSHRDRGRETQYF. The CDR3 DNA reads TGTGCCAGCAGCCACCGGGACAGGGGGCGTGAGACCCAGTACTTC.

The rearrangement joins TRBV7-9 to TRBJ2-7; TRBD1 matches at 9 bases. The CDR3 length is 14 residues. Germline CDR1 and CDR2: SEHNR and FQNEAQ (reference sequence). J gave up 4 bases and V 5 bases, and 6 bases lay outside the gene matches. The CDR3 loop reads CASSPGQGGYEQYF. The CDR3 DNA is TGTGCCAGCAGCCCGGGACAGGGAGGTTACGAGCAGTACTTC.

The rearrangement joins TRBV5-1 to TRBJ1-5; D remains ambiguous. The CDR3 is made up of 14 amino acids. V was clipped by 0 bases and J by 0 bases, with 4 bases between them. Germline values: CDR1 SGHRS, CDR2 YFSETQ. This CDR3 is CASSLGHSNQPQHF. Here the CDR3 DNA reads TGCGCCAGCAGCTTGGGACATAGCAATCAGCCCCAGCATTTT.

The chain is built from TRBV11-3 and TRBJ2-2; weak D call: TRBD2 (6 bases). The length of the CDR3 is 16 residues. Trimming left V 6 bases short and J 5 bases short, with 19 bases between. Germline V gives CDR1 SGHNT, CDR2 YENEEA. The CDR3 reads CASSPSLADVTGELFF. In nucleotides, the CDR3 is TGTGCCAGCAGTCCCTCCTTAGCGGACGTGACCGGGGAGCTGTTTTTT.